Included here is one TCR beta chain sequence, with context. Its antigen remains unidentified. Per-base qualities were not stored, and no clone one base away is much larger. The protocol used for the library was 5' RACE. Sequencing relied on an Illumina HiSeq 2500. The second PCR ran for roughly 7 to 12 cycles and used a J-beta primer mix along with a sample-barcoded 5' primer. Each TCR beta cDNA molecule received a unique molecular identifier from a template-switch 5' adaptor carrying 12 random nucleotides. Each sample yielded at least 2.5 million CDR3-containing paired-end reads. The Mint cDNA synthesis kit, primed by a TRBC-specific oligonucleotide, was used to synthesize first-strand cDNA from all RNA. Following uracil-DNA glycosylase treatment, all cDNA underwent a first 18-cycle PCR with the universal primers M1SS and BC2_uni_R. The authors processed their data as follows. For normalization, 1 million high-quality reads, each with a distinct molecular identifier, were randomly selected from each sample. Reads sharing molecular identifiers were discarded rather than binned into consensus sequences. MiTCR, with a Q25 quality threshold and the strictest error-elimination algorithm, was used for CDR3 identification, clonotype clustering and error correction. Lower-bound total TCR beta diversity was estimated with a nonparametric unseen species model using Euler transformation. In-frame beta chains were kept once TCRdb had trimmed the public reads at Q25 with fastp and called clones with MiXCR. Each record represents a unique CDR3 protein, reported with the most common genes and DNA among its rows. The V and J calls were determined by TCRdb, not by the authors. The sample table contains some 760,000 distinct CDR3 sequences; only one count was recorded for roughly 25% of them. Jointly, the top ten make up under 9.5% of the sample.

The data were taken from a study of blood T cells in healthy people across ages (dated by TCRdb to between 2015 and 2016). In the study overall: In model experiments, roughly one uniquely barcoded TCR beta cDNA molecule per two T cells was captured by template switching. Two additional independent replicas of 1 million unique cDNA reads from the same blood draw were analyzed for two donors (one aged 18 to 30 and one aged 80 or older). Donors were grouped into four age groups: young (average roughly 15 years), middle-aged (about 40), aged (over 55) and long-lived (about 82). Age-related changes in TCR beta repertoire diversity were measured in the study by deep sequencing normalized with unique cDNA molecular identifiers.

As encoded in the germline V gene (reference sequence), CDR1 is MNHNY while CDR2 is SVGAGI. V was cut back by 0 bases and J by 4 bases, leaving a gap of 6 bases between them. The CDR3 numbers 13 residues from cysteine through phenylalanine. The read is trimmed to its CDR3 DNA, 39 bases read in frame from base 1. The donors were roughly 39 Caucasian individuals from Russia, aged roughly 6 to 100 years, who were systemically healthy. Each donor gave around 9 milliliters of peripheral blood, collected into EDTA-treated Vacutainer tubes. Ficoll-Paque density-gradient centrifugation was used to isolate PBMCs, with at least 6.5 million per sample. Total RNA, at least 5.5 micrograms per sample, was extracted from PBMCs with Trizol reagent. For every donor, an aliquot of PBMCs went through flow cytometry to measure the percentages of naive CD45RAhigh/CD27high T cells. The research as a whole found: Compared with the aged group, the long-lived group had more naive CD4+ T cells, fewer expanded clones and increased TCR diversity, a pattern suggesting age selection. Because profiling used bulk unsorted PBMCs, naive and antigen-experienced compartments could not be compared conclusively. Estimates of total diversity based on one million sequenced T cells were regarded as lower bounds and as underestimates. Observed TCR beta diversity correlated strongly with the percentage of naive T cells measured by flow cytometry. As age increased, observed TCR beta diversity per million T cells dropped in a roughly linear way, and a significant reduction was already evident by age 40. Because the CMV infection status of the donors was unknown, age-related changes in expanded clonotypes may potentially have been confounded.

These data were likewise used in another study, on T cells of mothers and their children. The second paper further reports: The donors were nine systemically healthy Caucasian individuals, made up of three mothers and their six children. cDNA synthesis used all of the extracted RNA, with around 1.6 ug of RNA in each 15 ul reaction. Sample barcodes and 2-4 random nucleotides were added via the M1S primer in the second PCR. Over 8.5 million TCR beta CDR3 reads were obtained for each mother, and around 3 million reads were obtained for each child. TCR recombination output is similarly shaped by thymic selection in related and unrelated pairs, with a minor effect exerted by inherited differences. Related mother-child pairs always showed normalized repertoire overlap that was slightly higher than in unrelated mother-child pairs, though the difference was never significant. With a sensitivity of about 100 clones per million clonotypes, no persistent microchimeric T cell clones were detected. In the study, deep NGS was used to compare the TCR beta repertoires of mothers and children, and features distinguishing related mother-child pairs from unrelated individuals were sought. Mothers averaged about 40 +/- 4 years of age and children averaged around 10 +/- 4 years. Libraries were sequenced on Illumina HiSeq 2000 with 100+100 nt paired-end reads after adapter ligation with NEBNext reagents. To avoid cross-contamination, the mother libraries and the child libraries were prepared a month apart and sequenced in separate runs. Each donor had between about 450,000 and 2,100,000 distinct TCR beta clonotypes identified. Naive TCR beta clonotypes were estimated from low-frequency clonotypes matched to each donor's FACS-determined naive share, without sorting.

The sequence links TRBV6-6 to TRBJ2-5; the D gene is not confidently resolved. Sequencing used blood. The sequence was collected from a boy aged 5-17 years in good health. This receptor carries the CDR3 CASSYSSIETQYF. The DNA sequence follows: TGTGCCAGCAGTTACTCGAGTATAGAGACCCAGTACTTC.